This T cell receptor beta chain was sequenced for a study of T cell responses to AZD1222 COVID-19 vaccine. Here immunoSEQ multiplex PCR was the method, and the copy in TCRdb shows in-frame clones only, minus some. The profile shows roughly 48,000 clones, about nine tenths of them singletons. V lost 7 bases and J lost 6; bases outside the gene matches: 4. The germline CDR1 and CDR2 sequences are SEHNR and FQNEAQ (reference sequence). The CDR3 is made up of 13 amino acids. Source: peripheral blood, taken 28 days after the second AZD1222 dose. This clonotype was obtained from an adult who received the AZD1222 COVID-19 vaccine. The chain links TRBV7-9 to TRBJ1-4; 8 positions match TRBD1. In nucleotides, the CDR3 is TGTGCCAGCACCGTGACAGGGGATGAAAAACTGTTTTTT. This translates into CASTVTGDEKLFF.